The present T cell receptor (beta chain) was sequenced within a study of CD8+ T cells in alopecia areata. Study-level points and caveats: Uncertainty remains about how baseline CD8+ expansion links to response, with one nonresponder.

The treatment is: oral pan-JAK inhibitor, 5-10 mg twice daily. Sequencing used cDNA as its template, made by extracting RNA and reverse transcribing it. Profiled with immunoSEQ multiplex PCR; TCRdb holds only in-frame clones, not every one. Of roughly 120,000 clones in the sample, around 58% were seen once. This clone was seen a single time. Its specificity is unknown. Other nucleotide sequences in the sample specify the same CDR3. V dropped 6 bases and J dropped 4 bases, with 10 bases sitting between them. Germline V gene sequence: CDR1 SEHNR, CDR2 FQNEAQ (reference sequence). This CDR3 has 12 residues.

The genes are TRBV7-9 and TRBJ2-7; the D call may be TRBD1 or TRBD2 (6 bases each). This TCR was sampled from a human donor with alopecia areata. The starting material was CD8+ T cells sorted from blood, obtained at week 4, from a patient treated with tofacitinib. CDR3 residues: CASSSGAYEQYF. CDR3 coding DNA: TGTGCCAGCAGTTCGGGGGCATACGAGCAGTACTTC.